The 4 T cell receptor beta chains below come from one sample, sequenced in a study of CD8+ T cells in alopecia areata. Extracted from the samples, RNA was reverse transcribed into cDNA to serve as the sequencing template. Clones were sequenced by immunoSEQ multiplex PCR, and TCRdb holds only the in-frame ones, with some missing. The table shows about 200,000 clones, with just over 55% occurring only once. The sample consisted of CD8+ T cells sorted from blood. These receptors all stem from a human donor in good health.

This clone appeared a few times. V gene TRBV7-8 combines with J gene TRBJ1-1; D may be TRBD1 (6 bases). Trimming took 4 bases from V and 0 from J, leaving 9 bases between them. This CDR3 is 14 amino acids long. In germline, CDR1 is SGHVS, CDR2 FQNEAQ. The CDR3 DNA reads TGTGCCAGCAGCTCGGACAGATTGAACACTGAAGCTTTCTTT. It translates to CASSSDRLNTEAFF.

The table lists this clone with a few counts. CDR3 protein: CASSLDTQYF. DNA of the CDR3: TGCGCCAGCAGCTTGGATACGCAGTATTTT. This chain connects TRBV5-1 to TRBJ2-3; D unclear. Germline V gene lookup returns CDR1 SGHRS and CDR2 YFSETQ. This CDR3 has 10 amino acids. The V end lost 0 bases, the J end lost 7 bases, and 0 bases lay between the germline ends.

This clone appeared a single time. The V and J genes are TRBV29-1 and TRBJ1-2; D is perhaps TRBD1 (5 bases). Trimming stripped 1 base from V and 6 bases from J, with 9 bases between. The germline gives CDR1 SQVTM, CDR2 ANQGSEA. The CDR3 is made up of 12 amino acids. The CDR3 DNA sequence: TGCAGCGTTGAAGGTCGGGGGGATGGCTACACCTTC. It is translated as CSVEGRGDGYTF. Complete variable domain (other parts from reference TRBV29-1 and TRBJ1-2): SAVISQKPSRDICQRGTSLTIQCQVDSQVTMMFWYRQQPGQSLTLIATANQGSEATYESGFVIDKFPISRPNLTFSTLTVSNMSPEDSSIYLCSVEGRGDGYTFGSGTRLTVV.

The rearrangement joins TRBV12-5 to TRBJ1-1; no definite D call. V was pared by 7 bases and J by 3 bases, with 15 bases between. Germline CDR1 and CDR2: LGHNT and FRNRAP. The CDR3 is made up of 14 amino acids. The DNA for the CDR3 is TGTGCTAGTGTCGCAGCGAAGGTGGACACTGAAGCTTTCTTT. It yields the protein CASVAAKVDTEAFF. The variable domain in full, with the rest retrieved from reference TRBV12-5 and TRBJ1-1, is DARVTQTPRHKVTEMGQEVTMRCQPILGHNTVFWYRQTMMQGLELLAYFRNRAPLDDSGMPKDRFSAEMPDATLATLKIQPSEPRDSAVYFCASVAAKVDTEAFFGQGTRLTVV.